Following are 14 T cell receptor beta chains from one sample sequenced in a study of blood T cells in healthy people across ages. Primed by a sample-barcoded 5' primer and a J-beta primer mix, a second PCR proceeded for roughly 7 to 12 cycles. MiXCR was run by TCRdb on the 5' RACE reads, yielding one entry per CDR3 protein. In the table there are 600,000 to 850,000 distinct CDR3 sequences, 20% to 30% of which are singletons. These sequences were also reported in another study, on T cells of mothers and their children.

The sequencing sample was made of blood. The receptors derive from a boy aged 10-17 years in good health.

This clonotype has a handful of counts. The chain links TRBV21-1 to TRBJ2-3; TRBD1 was called by the table and not checked on the DNA. TRBV21-1 is a listed pseudogene. The CDR3 is 16 residues long. The CDR3 region has the DNA TGTGCCAGCTTACCTTCCGGGGTTCCGGAGACAGATACGCAGTATTTT. This sequence encodes CASLPSGVPETDTQYF.

V usage is TRBV20-1 and J usage is TRBJ2-5; the D gene is possibly TRBD2 (5 bases). Germline V lookup: CDR1 DFQATT, CDR2 SNEGSKA (reference sequence). V lost 6 bases and J lost 2, with 10 bases in between. This CDR3 contains 12 residues. CDR3 amino acids: CSADLGQETQYF. Here the CDR3 DNA reads TGCAGTGCGGACTTGGGGCAAGAGACCCAGTACTTC.

The chain uses TRBV28 and TRBJ2-1, with D hard to call. Per germline, CDR1 MDHEN and CDR2 SYDVKM. Trimming left V 4 bases short and J 8 bases short, with 24 bases between. CDR3 length equals 17 residues. The CDR3 loop is CASSSVGAGPGFDEQFF. The CDR3 bases are TGTGCCAGCAGTTCCGTCGGAGCCGGACCAGGTTTTGATGAGCAGTTCTTC.

This clonotype was seen once. The rearrangement joins TRBV5-1 to TRBJ2-3; D unclear. Trimming stripped 4 bases from V and 0 bases from J, with 3 bases between. Germline CDR1 and CDR2: SGHRS and YFSETQ. The CDR3 consists of 12 residues. The CDR3, as DNA: TGCGCCAGCAGCCATAGCACAGATACGCAGTATTTT. Its protein product is CASSHSTDTQYF.

The table lists this clonotype with a count of one. The chain links TRBV11-1 to TRBJ2-5; 8 positions agree with TRBD1. Germline V gene lookup returns CDR1 SGHAT and CDR2 FQDESV (reference sequence). The CDR3 extends over 14 amino acids. The J segment lost 5 bases and the V segment lost 5 bases, leaving 7 bases of the junction unmatched. The CDR3 sequence is CASSRDRRHETQYF. CDR3 sequence (DNA): TGTGCCAGCAGCCGGGACAGGCGTCATGAGACCCAGTACTTC. The variable domain in full, with the rest retrieved from reference TRBV11-1 and TRBJ2-5, is EAEVAQSPRYKITEKSQAVAFWCDPISGHATLYWYRQILGQGPELLVQFQDESVVDDSQLPKDRFSAERLKGVDSTLKIQPAELGDSAMYLCASSRDRRHETQYFGPGTRLLVL.

The chain employs TRBV5-1 and TRBJ2-5; D possibly corresponds to TRBD2 (6 bases). V lost 2 bases and J 5 bases, leaving 16 bases between the germline ends. Per the germline V gene, CDR1 is SGHRS and CDR2 is YFSETQ. The CDR3 covers 15 residues. The CDR3 region has the DNA TGCGCCAGCAGCTTAGACCCCTCGGAGGGGGAGACCCAGTACTTC. Translation: CASSLDPSEGETQYF.

This clonotype has just a few counts. The CDR3 spells CASSQTGLNRNENIQYF. CDR3 bases: TGTGCCAGCAGTCAAACAGGTCTGAACCGGAACGAAAACATTCAGTACTTC. The chain couples TRBV12-3 or TRBV12-4 to TRBJ2-4, with D possibly being TRBD1 (5 bases). The ends were cut back, 5 bases at V and 5 bases at J, with 22 bases in the middle. The CDR3 has 17 residues.

The chain uses TRBV2 and TRBJ2-1, with D perhaps matching TRBD1 (6 bases). V dropped 1 base and J dropped 3 bases, with 16 bases sitting between them. Germline values: CDR1 SNHLY, CDR2 FYNNEI. The CDR3 extends over 17 amino acids. Written as DNA, the CDR3 is TGTGCCAGCAGTGAAGAGGGGGACATTGGGGGCTACAATGAGCAGTTCTTC. As protein: CASSEEGDIGGYNEQFF.

This clonotype was recorded many times. V usage is TRBV2 and J usage is TRBJ2-7, with 10 bases aligning to TRBD2. The CDR3 covers 14 residues. CDR1 and CDR2 (germline): SNHLY, FYNNEI. The CDR3 loop is CASGLAGVLDEQYF. In DNA form, the CDR3 reads TGTGCTAGCGGTCTAGCGGGAGTTCTGGACGAGCAGTACTTC.

This clonotype came up a few times. The chain couples TRBV7-2 to TRBJ2-6, with 9 bases lining up with TRBD2. The CDR3 sequence is 19 residues long. CDR1 and CDR2 from the germline V gene are SGHTA and FQGNSA. The J segment lost 3 bases and the V segment lost 5 bases, leaving 14 bases of the junction unmatched. CDR3 loop: CASSPRTAGGVDGANVLTF. Here the CDR3 DNA reads TGTGCCAGCAGCCCAAGGACCGCGGGAGGGGTAGATGGGGCCAACGTCCTGACTTTC.

This clonotype was found a few times. V and J are TRBV7-8 and TRBJ2-3; possible D gene TRBD2, 7 bases. Between the trimmed V and J ends, which lost 1 base and 2 bases, there was a span of 10 bases. The CDR3 consists of 15 residues. Germline CDR1 is SGHVS and CDR2 is FQNEAQ. This CDR3 reads CASSLVGGPTDTQYF. In nucleotides, the CDR3 is TGTGCCAGCAGCTTAGTGGGGGGGCCCACAGATACGCAGTATTTT. The whole variable domain, filled in from reference TRBV7-8 and TRBJ2-3, reads GAGVSQSPRYKVAKRGQDVALRCDPISGHVSLFWYQQALGQGPEFLTYFQNEAQLDKSGLPSDRFFAERPEGSVSTLKIQRTQQEDSAVYLCASSLVGGPTDTQYFGPGTRLTVL.

The chain combines TRBV6-1 with TRBJ1-2, with D maybe TRBD1 (5 bases). Germline lookup yields CDR1 MNHNS and CDR2 SASEGT. The CDR3 totals 17 residues. V lost 3 bases and J lost 7, with 24 bases in between. The CDR3 sequence: CASSDRQGGEFAFGYTF. CDR3 DNA: TGTGCCAGCAGTGATCGTCAGGGAGGGGAGTTCGCCTTTGGCTACACCTTC.

This clonotype was seen a handful of times. The rearrangement links TRBV14 to TRBJ2-1; D remains unclear. Trimming stripped 4 bases from V and 4 bases from J, with 17 bases between. Germline CDR1 reads SGHDN; CDR2 reads FVKESK. This CDR3 has 16 amino acids. The CDR3 DNA reads as TGTGCCAGCAGCCGACTGGGCCCCCCAGATTACAATGAGCAGTTCTTC. This codes for CASSRLGPPDYNEQFF.

This clonotype was seen a few times. This sequence joins TRBV28 and TRBJ2-7; weak D call: TRBD1 (5 bases). V lost 7 bases to trimming and J lost 3 bases, with 16 bases between them. Germline V CDR1 and CDR2: MDHEN, SYDVKM. There are 14 residues in the CDR3. CDR3 sequence (DNA): TGTGCCAGCACCGTGGGGTCAGGGTTCTACGAGCAGTACTTC. This translates into CASTVGSGFYEQYF. Full variable domain (rest looked up from reference TRBV28 and TRBJ2-7): DVKVTQSSRYLVKRTGEKVFLECVQDMDHENMFWYRQDPGLGLRLIYFSYDVKMKEKGDIPEGYSVSREKKERFSLILESASTNQTSMYLCASTVGSGFYEQYFGPGTRLTVT.